This TCR beta chain was found in a study of identifying expanded T cells in peripheral blood. The method was immunoSEQ multiplex PCR; TCRdb's version includes in-frame clones alone and lacks a portion of them. The repertoire holds 90,000 to 95,000 clones, with 88% as singletons. During the collection period, no donor immune events like infections were recorded. Concerning this clone itself: Its antigen remains unknown.

Broader study findings: Clone count variance between approximately two-week samples rose with total template count.

The germline gives CDR1 LNHDA, CDR2 SQIVND (reference sequence). The CDR3 is 13 amino acids. V was pared by 3 bases and J by 6 bases, with 8 bases between. This TCR derives from a person aged 18 to 75 in good health. The sequenced material came from blood. The chain carries TRBV19 and TRBJ2-2; a possible D gene is TRBD1 (6 bases). CDR3 coding DNA: TGTGCCAGTAGTATGCAGGGGTCCGGGGAGCTGTTTTTT. Translated, it gives CASSMQGSGELFF.